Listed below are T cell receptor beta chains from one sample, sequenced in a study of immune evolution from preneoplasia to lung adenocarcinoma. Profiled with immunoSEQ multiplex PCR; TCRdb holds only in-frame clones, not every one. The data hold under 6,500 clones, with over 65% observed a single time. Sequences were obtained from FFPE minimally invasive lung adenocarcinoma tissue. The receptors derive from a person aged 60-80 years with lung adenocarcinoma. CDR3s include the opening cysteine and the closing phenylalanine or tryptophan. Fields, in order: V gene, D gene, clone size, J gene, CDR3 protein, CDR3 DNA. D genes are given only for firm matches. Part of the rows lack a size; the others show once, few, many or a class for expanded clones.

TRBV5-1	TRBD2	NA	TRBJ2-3	CASSKLAGGPSTDTQYF	TGCGCCAGCAGCAAGCTAGCGGGAGGGCCGAGCACAGATACGCAGTATTTT
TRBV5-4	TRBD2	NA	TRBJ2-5	CASSRGVAEDLQETQYF	TGTGCCAGCAGCCGGGGGGTAGCGGAAGACCTGCAAGAGACCCAGTACTTC
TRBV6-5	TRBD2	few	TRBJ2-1	CASSYSTSVNEQFF	TGTGCCAGCAGTTACTCGACTAGCGTAAATGAGCAGTTCTTC
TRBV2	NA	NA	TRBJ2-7	CASSEPPAHSYEQYF	TGTGCCAGCAGCGAACCTCCGGCGCACTCCTACGAGCAGTACTTC
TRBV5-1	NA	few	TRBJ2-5	CASSLEGLQETQYF	TGCGCCAGCAGCTTGGAGGGACTCCAAGAGACCCAGTACTTC
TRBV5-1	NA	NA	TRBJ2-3	CASSFDTSTDTQYF	TGCGCCAGCAGCTTTGACACGAGCACAGATACGCAGTATTTT
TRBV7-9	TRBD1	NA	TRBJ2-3	CAESRDRGFDTQYF	TGTGCCGAATCCAGGGACAGGGGATTTGATACGCAGTATTTT
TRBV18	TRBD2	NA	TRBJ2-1	CASSLGLAGVEQFF	TGTGCCAGCTCCCTGGGACTAGCGGGAGTAGAGCAGTTCTTC
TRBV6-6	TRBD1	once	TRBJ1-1	CAGKQGSRNTEAFF	TGTGCCGGCAAACAGGGGAGTAGGAACACTGAAGCTTTCTTT
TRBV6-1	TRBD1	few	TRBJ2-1	CASSEAQYRGEQFF	TGTGCCAGCAGTGAAGCGCAATACAGGGGTGAGCAGTTCTTC
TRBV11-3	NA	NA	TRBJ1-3	CASGRDSGNTIYF	TGTGCCAGCGGCAGGGATTCTGGAAACACCATATATTTT
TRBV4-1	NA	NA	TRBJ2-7	CASSQDRGWEQYF	TGCGCCAGCAGCCAAGATCGGGGGTGGGAGCAGTACTTC
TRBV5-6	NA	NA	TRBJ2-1	CASSLGGEQFF	TGTGCCAGCAGCCTCGGGGGTGAGCAGTTCTTC
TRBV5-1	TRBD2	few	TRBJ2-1	CATRLAGSYNEQFF	TGCGCCACCCGACTAGCGGGCTCCTACAATGAGCAGTTCTTC
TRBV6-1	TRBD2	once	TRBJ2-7	CASILLAGVTYEQYF	TGTGCCAGCATCCTACTAGCGGGAGTTACCTACGAGCAGTACTTC
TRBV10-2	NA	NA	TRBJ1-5	CASSESPGEDQPQHF	TGCGCCAGCAGTGAGTCCCCAGGGGAAGATCAGCCCCAGCATTTT
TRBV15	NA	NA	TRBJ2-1	CATSSPGGRVLEQFF	TGTGCCACCAGCAGCCCTGGTGGCAGGGTGCTTGAGCAGTTCTTC
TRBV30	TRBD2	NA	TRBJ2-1	CAWDGGSSYNEQFF	TGTGCCTGGGACGGCGGGAGCTCCTACAATGAGCAGTTCTTC
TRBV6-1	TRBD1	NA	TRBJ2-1	CASPGTGGVWSEQFF	TGTGCCAGCCCAGGGACAGGGGGCGTGTGGAGTGAGCAGTTCTTC
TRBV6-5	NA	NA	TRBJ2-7	CASSRQVTSYEQYF	TGTGCCAGCAGTCGACAGGTAACCTCCTACGAGCAGTACTTC
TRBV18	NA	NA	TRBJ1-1	CASSGAQGVEAFF	TGTGCCAGCTCAGGGGCACAGGGAGTTGAAGCTTTCTTT
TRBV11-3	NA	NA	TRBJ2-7	CASSLGEGPSYEQYF	TGTGCCAGCAGCCTTGGCGAGGGGCCGTCCTACGAGCAGTACTTC
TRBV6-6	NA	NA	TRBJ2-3	CASSPAGGLTDTQYF	TGTGCCAGCAGCCCTGCCGGGGGGCTCACAGATACGCAGTATTTT
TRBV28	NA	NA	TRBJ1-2	CASRQSYGYTF	TGTGCCAGCAGACAGTCCTATGGCTACACCTTC
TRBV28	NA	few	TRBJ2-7	CASSLVSSYEQYF	TGTGCCAGCAGCCTGGTTAGCTCCTACGAGCAGTACTTC
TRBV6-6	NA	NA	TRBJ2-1	CASSYSKVHNEQFF	TGTGCCAGCAGTTACTCGAAAGTTCACAATGAGCAGTTCTTC
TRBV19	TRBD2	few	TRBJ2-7	CASSAPGGEYSYEQYF	TGTGCCAGTAGTGCCCCCGGGGGGGAGTACTCCTACGAGCAGTACTTC
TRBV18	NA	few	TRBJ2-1	CASSPSTGMYNEQFF	TGTGCCAGCTCACCAAGCACGGGGATGTACAATGAGCAGTTCTTC
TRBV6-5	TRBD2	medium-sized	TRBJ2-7	CASSYSAGGPSNEQYF	TGTGCCAGCAGTTACTCCGCGGGAGGGCCGTCCAACGAGCAGTACTTC
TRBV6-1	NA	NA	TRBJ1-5	CASSEVDSNQPQHF	TGTGCCAGCAGTGAGGTAGACAGCAATCAGCCCCAGCATTTT
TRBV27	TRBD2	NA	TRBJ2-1	CASSGLAGLSFGEQFF	TGTGCCAGCAGCGGACTAGCGGGACTTAGTTTTGGTGAGCAGTTCTTC
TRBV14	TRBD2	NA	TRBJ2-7	CASGGDPTYEQYF	TGTGCCAGCGGGGGGGACCCAACCTACGAGCAGTACTTC
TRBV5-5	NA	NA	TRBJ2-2	CASSLVNTGELFF	TGTGCCAGCAGCTTGGTGAACACCGGGGAGCTGTTTTTT
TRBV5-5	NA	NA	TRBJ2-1	CASSLGGGDEQFF	TGTGCCAGCAGCTTGGGGGGCGGCGATGAGCAGTTCTTC
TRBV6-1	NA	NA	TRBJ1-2	CASRTLQLTYGYTF	TGTGCCAGCAGGACTCTACAGTTAACCTATGGCTACACCTTC
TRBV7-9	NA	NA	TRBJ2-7	CASTRGNRDEQYF	TGTGCCAGCACCCGAGGGAATAGGGACGAGCAGTACTTC
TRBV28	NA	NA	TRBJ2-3	CASSRASNTQYF	TGTGCCAGCAGTAGGGCGTCAAATACGCAGTATTTT
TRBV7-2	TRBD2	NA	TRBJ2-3	CASSLTSGVQHTQYF	TGTGCCAGCAGCCTGACTAGCGGGGTCCAGCATACGCAGTATTTT
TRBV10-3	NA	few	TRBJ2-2	CAINPGSGGELFF	TGTGCCATCAACCCAGGATCGGGCGGGGAGCTGTTTTTT
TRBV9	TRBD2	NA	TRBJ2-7	CASGGEHYEQYF	TGTGCCAGCGGGGGGGAACACTACGAGCAGTACTTC
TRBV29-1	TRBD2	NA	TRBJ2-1	CSVCILAGDNEQFF	TGCAGCGTTTGCATCCTAGCGGGTGACAATGAGCAGTTCTTC
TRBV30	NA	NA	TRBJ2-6	CAWHYSSGANVLTF	TGTGCCTGGCATTACAGCTCTGGGGCCAACGTCCTGACTTTC
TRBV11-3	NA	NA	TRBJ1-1	CASSLVTEAFF	TGTGCCAGCAGCCTGGTTACTGAAGCTTTCTTT
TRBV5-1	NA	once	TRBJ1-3	CASSLGVGNTIYF	TGCGCCAGCAGCTTGGGGGTTGGAAACACCATATATTTT
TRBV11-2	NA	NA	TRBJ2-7	CASSLGQSYEQYF	TGTGCCAGCAGCTTAGGGCAGAGCTACGAGCAGTACTTC
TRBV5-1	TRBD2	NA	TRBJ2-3	CASSLAIAGAADTQYF	TGCGCCAGCAGCTTGGCAATAGCGGGAGCAGCAGATACGCAGTATTTT
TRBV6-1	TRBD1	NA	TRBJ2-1	CASSEAGQGAVAGQFF	TGTGCCAGCAGTGAAGCGGGACAGGGGGCGGTGGCAGGGCAGTTCTTC
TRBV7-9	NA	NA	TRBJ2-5	CASSLASGQETQYF	TGTGCCAGCAGCTTAGCTAGCGGACAAGAGACCCAGTACTTC
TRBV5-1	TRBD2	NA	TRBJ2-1	CASSWNPGLAGDNEQFF	TGCGCCAGCAGCTGGAACCCGGGACTAGCGGGAGACAATGAGCAGTTCTTC